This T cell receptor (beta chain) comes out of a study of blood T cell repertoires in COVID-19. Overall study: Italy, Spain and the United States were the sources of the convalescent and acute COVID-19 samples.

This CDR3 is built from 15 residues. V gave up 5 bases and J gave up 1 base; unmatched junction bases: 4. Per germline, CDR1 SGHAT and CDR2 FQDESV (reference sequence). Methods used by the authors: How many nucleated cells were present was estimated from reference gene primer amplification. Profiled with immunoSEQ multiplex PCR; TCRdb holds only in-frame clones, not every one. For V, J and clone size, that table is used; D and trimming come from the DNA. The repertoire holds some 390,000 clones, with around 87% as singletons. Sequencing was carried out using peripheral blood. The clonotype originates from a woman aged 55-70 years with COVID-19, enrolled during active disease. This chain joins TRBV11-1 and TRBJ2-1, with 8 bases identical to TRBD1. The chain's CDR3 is CASSARTGSYNEQFF. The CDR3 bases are TGTGCCAGCAGCGCACGGACAGGGTCCTACAATGAGCAGTTCTTC.